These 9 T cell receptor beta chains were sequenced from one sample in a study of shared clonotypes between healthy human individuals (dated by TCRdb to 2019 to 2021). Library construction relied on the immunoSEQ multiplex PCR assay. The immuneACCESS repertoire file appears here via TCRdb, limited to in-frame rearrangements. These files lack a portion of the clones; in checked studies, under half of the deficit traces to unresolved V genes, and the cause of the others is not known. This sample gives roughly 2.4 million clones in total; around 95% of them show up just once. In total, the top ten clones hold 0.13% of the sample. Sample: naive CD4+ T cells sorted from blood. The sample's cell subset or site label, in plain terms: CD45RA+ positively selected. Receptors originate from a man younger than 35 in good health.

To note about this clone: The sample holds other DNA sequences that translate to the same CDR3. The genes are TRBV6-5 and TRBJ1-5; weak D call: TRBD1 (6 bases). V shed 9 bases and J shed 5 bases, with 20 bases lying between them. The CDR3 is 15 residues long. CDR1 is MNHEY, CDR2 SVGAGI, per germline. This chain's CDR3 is CASRVTGSVDQPQHF. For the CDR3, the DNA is TGTGCCAGTAGGGTAACAGGGTCGGTAGATCAGCCCCAGCATTTT.

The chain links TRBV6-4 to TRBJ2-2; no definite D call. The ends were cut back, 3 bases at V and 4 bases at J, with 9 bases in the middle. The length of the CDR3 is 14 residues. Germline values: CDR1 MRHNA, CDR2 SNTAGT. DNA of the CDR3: TGTGCCAGCAGTGAGGACGGGTTCACCGGGGAGCTGTTTTTT. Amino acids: CASSEDGFTGELFF.

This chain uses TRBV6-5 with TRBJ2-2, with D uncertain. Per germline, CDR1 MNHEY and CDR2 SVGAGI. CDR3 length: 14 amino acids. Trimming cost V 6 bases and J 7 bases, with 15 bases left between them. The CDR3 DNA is TGTGCCAGCAGCACAAATGGTGCGGACGGGGAGCTGTTTTTT. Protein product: CASSTNGADGELFF.

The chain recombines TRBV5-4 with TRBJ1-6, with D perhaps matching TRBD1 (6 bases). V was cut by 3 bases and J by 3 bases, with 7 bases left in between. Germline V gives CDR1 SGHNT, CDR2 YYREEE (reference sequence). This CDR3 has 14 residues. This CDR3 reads CASSSTGYNSPLHF. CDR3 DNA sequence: TGTGCCAGCAGCTCGACAGGCTATAATTCACCCCTCCACTTT.

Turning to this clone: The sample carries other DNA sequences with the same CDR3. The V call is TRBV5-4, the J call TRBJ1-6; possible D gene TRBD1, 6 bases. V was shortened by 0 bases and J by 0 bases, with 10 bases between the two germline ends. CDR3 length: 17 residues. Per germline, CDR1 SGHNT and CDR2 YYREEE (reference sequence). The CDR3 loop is CASSLGGGSSYNSPLHF. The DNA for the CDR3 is TGTGCCAGCAGCTTGGGAGGGGGTAGCTCCTATAATTCACCCCTCCACTTT.

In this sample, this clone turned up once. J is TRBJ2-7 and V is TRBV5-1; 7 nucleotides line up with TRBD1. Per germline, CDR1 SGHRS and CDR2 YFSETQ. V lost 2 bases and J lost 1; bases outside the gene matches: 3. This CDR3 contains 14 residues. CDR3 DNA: TGCGCCAGCAGCTTCCGGACAGGTTCCTACGAGCAGTACTTC. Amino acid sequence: CASSFRTGSYEQYF.

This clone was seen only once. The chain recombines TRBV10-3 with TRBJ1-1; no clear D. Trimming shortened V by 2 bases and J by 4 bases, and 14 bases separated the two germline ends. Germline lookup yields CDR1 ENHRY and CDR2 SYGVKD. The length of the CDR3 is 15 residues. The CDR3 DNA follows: TGTGCCATCAGTGAGAACAAGGGTTTTGGCACTGAAGCTTTCTTT. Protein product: CAISENKGFGTEAFF.

This chain's CDR3 is CASSPGQGAQGTQYF. The CDR3, as DNA: TGTGCCAGCAGCCCGGGACAGGGGGCGCAGGGTACGCAGTATTTT. The J gene is TRBJ2-3, the V gene TRBV9; 12 bases agree with TRBD1. This CDR3 contains 15 residues. CDR1 is SGDLS, CDR2 YYNGEE, per germline. Trimming cost V 4 bases and J 8 bases; bases outside gene matches: 8. Full variable domain (outside the CDR3, taken from reference TRBV9 and TRBJ2-3): DSGVTQTPKHLITATGQRVTLRCSPRSGDLSVYWYQQSLDQGLQFLIQYYNGEERAKGNILERFSAQQFPDLHSELNLSSLELGDSALYFCASSPGQGAQGTQYFGPGTRLTVL.

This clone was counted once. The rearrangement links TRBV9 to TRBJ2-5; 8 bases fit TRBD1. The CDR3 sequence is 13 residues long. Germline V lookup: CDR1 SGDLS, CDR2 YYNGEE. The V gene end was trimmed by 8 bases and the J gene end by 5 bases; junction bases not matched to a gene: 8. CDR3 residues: CASTTGVGETQYF. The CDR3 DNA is TGTGCCAGTACGACAGGGGTGGGGGAGACCCAGTACTTC.